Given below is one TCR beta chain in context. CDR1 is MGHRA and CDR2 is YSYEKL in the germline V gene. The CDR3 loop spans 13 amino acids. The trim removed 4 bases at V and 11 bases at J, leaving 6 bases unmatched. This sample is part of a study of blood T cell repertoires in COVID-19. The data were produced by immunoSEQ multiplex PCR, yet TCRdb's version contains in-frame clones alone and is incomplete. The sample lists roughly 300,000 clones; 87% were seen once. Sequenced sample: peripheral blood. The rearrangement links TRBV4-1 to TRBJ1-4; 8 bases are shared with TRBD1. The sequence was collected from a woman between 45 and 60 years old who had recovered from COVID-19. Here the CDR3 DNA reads TGCGCCAGCAGCCCGACAGGGGTTGGGAAACTGTTTTTT. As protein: CASSPTGVGKLFF.